A selection of T cell receptor beta chains follows, all from one sample in a study of blood T cell repertoires in COVID-19. TCRdb's copy holds only in-frame clones and misses some; the assay was immunoSEQ multiplex PCR. The data contain some 240,000 clones, 80% to 90% of them singletons. The sample consisted of peripheral blood. The receptors derive from a woman of 80 years or more with COVID-19, enrolled during active disease. The CDR3 runs from the conserved cysteine through the conserved F or W. Each record gives: J gene, D gene, V gene, clone size, CDR3 length, CDR3 DNA, CDR3 protein. D genes are given only for firm matches. Size values are once, few and many counts, or a class for expanded clones, and some rows have none.

TRBJ1-4 | . | TRBV19 | . | 14 | TGTGCCAGTAGTATAGGGACGGGGAATGAAAAACTGTTTTTT | CASSIGTGNEKLFF
TRBJ2-1 | . | TRBV6-2/TRBV6-3 | . | 14 | TGTGCCAGCAGTCGACTAGTATTGTATGGTGAGCAGTTCTTC | CASSRLVLYGEQFF
TRBJ1-5 | . | TRBV28 | . | 13 | TGTGCCAGCAGGTGGACAGAGAATCAGCCCCAGCATTTT | CASRWTENQPQHF
TRBJ2-1 | TRBD2 | TRBV7-3 | . | 20 | TGTGCCAGCAGCCCCAAAGGAGTAGTAGCGGGGTTAAGCTCCTACAATGAGCAGTTCTTC | CASSPKGVVAGLSSYNEQFF
TRBJ1-1 | TRBD1 | TRBV5-1 | . | 17 | TGCGCCAGCAGACTGGACAGGGTTTTTGATAGGAACACTGAAGCTTTCTTT | CASRLDRVFDRNTEAFF
TRBJ1-2 | TRBD1 | TRBV28 | . | 15 | TGTGCCAGCAGTTTACCGCGAGACAGGGGGCATGGCTACACCTTC | CASSLPRDRGHGYTF
TRBJ2-5 | . | TRBV28 | . | 15 | TGTGCCAGCAACCCCGCCGGGAGACTCCAAGAGACCCAGTACTTC | CASNPAGRLQETQYF
TRBJ2-1 | . | TRBV11-3 | . | 14 | TGTGCCAGCAGCTTAGCCAGGGGTAGTAATGAGCAGTTCTTC | CASSLARGSNEQFF
TRBJ1-5 | . | TRBV5-1 | many | 16 | TGCGCCAGCAGCCCTGGCCTAGGGAGGGGGAGTCAGCCCCAGCATTTT | CASSPGLGRGSQPQHF
TRBJ2-2 | . | TRBV7-9 | few | 15 | TGTGCCAGCAGCCCCTCCGGGATGAACACCGGGGAGCTGTTTTTT | CASSPSGMNTGELFF
TRBJ2-3 | . | TRBV10-3 | . | 13 | TGTGCCATCAGCTCGGGGGGCCCAGATACGCAGTATTTT | CAISSGGPDTQYF
TRBJ2-2 | . | TRBV6-6 | . | 17 | TGTGCCAGCAGTCCCTCTGGAGTTAGTCCGAACACCGGGGAGCTGTTTTTT | CASSPSGVSPNTGELFF
TRBJ1-5 | . | TRBV2 | . | 14 | TGTGCCAGCAGGGGTGACAGCGTAGATCAGCCCCAGCATTTT | CASRGDSVDQPQHF
TRBJ1-1 | . | TRBV7-9 | . | 14 | TGTGCCAGCAGCTTAACCGGGAGCCACACTGAAGCTTTCTTT | CASSLTGSHTEAFF
TRBJ1-2 | TRBD1 | TRBV5-1 | few | 15 | TGCGCCAGCAGCCTCTATGGGACAGGGAACTATGGCTACACCTTC | CASSLYGTGNYGYTF
TRBJ1-4 | TRBD1 | TRBV5-4 | . | 17 | TGTGCCAGCAGCCCCCGGGGGACAGGGGGCGAAAATGAAAAACTGTTTTTT | CASSPRGTGGENEKLFF
TRBJ2-5 | TRBD2 | TRBV6-2/TRBV6-3 | few | 15 | TGTGCCAGCAGTTACTCACTAGCGTTCCTCGAGACCCAGTACTTC | CASSYSLAFLETQYF
TRBJ1-1 | TRBD1 | TRBV28 | . | 16 | TGTGCCAGCAGACAGGGACAGGGGCCACCCTTAACTGAAGCTTTCTTT | CASRQGQGPPLTEAFF
TRBJ1-1 | TRBD1 | TRBV27 | . | 16 | TGTGCCAGCACCTCTCTCGGGACAGGGGGGAACACTGAAGCTTTCTTT | CASTSLGTGGNTEAFF
TRBJ1-5 | TRBD1 | TRBV30 | few | 13 | TGTGCCTGGAAGGACAGGGCCAATCAGCCCCAGCATTTT | CAWKDRANQPQHF
TRBJ2-2 | . | TRBV27 | . | 17 | TGTGCCAGCAGTTTATCCACTACAGGGAGATTGACCGGGGAGCTGTTTTTT | CASSLSTTGRLTGELFF
TRBJ1-6 | . | TRBV30 | . | 12 | TGTGCCTGGACCGGTCTAGAGGGACCCCTCCACTTT | CAWTGLEGPLHF
TRBJ2-7 | . | TRBV3-1/TRBV3-2 | . | 12 | TGTGCCAGCAGCTCCCCTCCGGGCGAGCAGTACTTC | CASSSPPGEQYF
TRBJ1-2 | TRBD1 | TRBV7-6 | few | 16 | TGTGCCAGCAGCTTCAATACAGGGGGCAGGGCCTATGGCTACACCTTC | CASSFNTGGRAYGYTF
TRBJ2-3 | TRBD2 | TRBV5-1 | . | 14 | TGCGCCAGCAGCGGGAGGGCCAGATCAGATACGCAGTATTTT | CASSGRARSDTQYF
TRBJ1-4 | . | TRBV7-9 | . | 14 | TGTGCCAGCAGCTTAGGGCAGGCTAATGAAAAACTGTTTTTT | CASSLGQANEKLFF
TRBJ1-1 | . | TRBV2 | . | 14 | TGTGCCAGCGCAAAAGAGGGATTCGCCACTGAAGCTTTCTTT | CASAKEGFATEAFF
TRBJ2-5 | TRBD1 | TRBV30 | . | 11 | TGTGCCTTCGGACAGGGAGAGACCCAGTACTTC | CAFGQGETQYF
TRBJ2-7 | TRBD2 | TRBV19 | . | 16 | TGTGCCAGTAGTACCCACGCGAGCGGGAGCTCCTACGAGCAGTACTTC | CASSTHASGSSYEQYF
TRBJ1-4 | TRBD1 | TRBV5-1 | once | 15 | TGCGCCAGCAGCTCACAGGGGATGGGTAATGAAAAACTGTTTTTT | CASSSQGMGNEKLFF
TRBJ1-5 | . | TRBV2 | few | 15 | TGTGCCAGCAGTGAAGGGCATCAGTTATACCAGCCCCAGCATTTT | CASSEGHQLYQPQHF
TRBJ2-5 | . | TRBV7-3 | . | 15 | TGTGCCAGCAGCTTAATGGCAGGCCCCCAAGAGACCCAGTACTTC | CASSLMAGPQETQYF
TRBJ2-7 | TRBD2 | TRBV10-3 | once | 13 | TGTGCCATCAGTGCACTAGCGGGGAACGAGCAGTACTTC | CAISALAGNEQYF
TRBJ1-1 | . | TRBV3-1/TRBV3-2 | . | 14 | TGTGCCAGCAGCCAAGATGTCCAGGGCACTGAAGCTTTCTTT | CASSQDVQGTEAFF
TRBJ2-7 | . | TRBV7-3 | once | 13 | TGTGCCAGCAGCCTCGAACTAGACCACGAGCAGTACTTC | CASSLELDHEQYF
TRBJ1-2 | TRBD1 | TRBV10-3 | . | 13 | TGTGCCATCAGTGAAAGGGGGCTGGATGGCTACACCTTC | CAISERGLDGYTF
TRBJ2-2 | TRBD1 | TRBV9 | . | 14 | TGTGCCAGCAGCGGCCAGGGGGCGGTCGGGGAGCTGTTTTTT | CASSGQGAVGELFF
TRBJ2-1 | TRBD2 | TRBV30 | . | 13 | TGTGCCTGGAGTACCGGGAGGTTCAATGAGCAGTTCTTC | CAWSTGRFNEQFF
TRBJ1-1 | . | TRBV4-1 | . | 13 | TGCGCCAGCAGCCAAGTGAGTGGCACTGAAGCTTTCTTT | CASSQVSGTEAFF
TRBJ2-3 | TRBD1 | TRBV5-1 | . | 16 | TGCGCCAGCAGCTGGGGCGGAACAGGGGGCACAGATACGCAGTATTTT | CASSWGGTGGTDTQYF
TRBJ2-7 | TRBD2 | TRBV18 | . | 15 | TGTGCCAGCTCGTCTAGCGGGAGGGCAACCTACGAGCAGTACTTC | CASSSSGRATYEQYF
TRBJ1-5 | . | TRBV28 | . | 17 | TGTGCCAGCAGTCCTCCGAGCGGGCTCGGTGGCAATCAGCCCCAGCATTTT | CASSPPSGLGGNQPQHF
TRBJ2-7 | TRBD1 | TRBV7-2 | . | 12 | TGTGCCAGCAGCTTAGGAGGGGGCGGACAGTACTTC | CASSLGGGGQYF
TRBJ2-3 | TRBD2 | TRBV9 | . | 13 | TGTGCCAGCAAAGGCGGGGGGACGGCGACGCAGTATTTT | CASKGGGTATQYF
TRBJ1-5 | . | TRBV19 | . | 16 | TGTGCCAGTAAAGGCACAGGGAATGTCGGCAATCAGCCCCAGCATTTT | CASKGTGNVGNQPQHF
TRBJ2-3 | TRBD1 | TRBV6-4 | . | 15 | TGTGCCAGCAGTGACCCGACAGGGGGCACAGATACGCAGTATTTT | CASSDPTGGTDTQYF
TRBJ1-4 | . | TRBV23-1 | . | 21 | TGCGCCAGCAGTCAATCACGAGGGTCCGGGTTTCCACGCCGCGCTAATGAAAAACTGTTTTTT | CASSQSRGSGFPRRANEKLFF
TRBJ1-2 | TRBD1 | TRBV10-3 | once | 14 | TGTGCCATCAGAGGACAGGGAAACAGGGACCCCTACACCTTC | CAIRGQGNRDPYTF
TRBJ1-2 | . | TRBV9 | once | 15 | TGTGCCAGCAGCAAACAGGGAGGGACTAACTATGGCTACACCTTC | CASSKQGGTNYGYTF
TRBJ1-1 | . | TRBV3-1/TRBV3-2 | . | 14 | TGTGCCAGCGGGGGAGGGATTGGGAACACTGAAGCTTTCTTT | CASGGGIGNTEAFF
TRBJ1-1 | . | TRBV4-2 | . | 14 | TGTGCCAGCAGCCCACAGGGTAGACTTTCTGAAGCTTTCTTT | CASSPQGRLSEAFF
TRBJ2-6 | . | TRBV28 | . | 12 | TGTGCCAGCAGTTTGGCGGCCAACGTCCTGACTTTC | CASSLAANVLTF
TRBJ2-7 | TRBD1 | TRBV5-4 | . | 16 | TGTGCCAGCAGCTTTGCCGGGACAGGGGGCGCCTACGAGCAGTACTTC | CASSFAGTGGAYEQYF
TRBJ2-2 | . | TRBV9 | . | 13 | TGTGCCAGCAGCGTAGTCGGCACCGGGGAGCTGTTTTTT | CASSVVGTGELFF